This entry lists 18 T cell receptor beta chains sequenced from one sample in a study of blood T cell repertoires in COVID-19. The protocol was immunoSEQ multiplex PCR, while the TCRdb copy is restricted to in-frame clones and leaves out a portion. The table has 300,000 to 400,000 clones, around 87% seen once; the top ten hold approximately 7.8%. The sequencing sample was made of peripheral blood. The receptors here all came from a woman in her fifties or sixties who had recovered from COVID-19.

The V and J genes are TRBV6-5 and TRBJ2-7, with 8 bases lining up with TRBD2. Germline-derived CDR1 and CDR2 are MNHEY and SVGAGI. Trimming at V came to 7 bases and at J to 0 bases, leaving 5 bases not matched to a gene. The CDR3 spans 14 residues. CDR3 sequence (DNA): TGTGCCAGCACCTCCGGGACTAGCTCCTACGAGCAGTACTTC. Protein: CASTSGTSSYEQYF.

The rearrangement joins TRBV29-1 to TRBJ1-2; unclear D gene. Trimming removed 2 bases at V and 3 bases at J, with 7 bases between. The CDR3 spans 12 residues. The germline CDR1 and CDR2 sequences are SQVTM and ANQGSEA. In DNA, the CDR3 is TGCAGCGTTGAAATCGGGGACTATGGCTACACCTTC. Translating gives CSVEIGDYGYTF.

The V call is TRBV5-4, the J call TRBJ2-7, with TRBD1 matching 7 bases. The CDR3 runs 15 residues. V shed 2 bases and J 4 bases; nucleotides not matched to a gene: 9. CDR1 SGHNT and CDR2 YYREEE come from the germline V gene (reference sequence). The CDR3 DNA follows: TGTGCCAGCAGCTTTGGCTCCCAGGGGGTTTACGAGCAGTACTTC. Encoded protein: CASSFGSQGVYEQYF.

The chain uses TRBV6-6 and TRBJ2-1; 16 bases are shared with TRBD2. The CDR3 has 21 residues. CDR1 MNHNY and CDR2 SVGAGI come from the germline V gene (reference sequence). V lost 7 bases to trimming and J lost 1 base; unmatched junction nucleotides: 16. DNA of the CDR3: TGTGCCAGCACTCGGCGAAGGGGACTAGCGGGGGGGGTGAGTTCCTACAATGAGCAGTTCTTC. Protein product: CASTRRRGLAGGVSSYNEQFF.

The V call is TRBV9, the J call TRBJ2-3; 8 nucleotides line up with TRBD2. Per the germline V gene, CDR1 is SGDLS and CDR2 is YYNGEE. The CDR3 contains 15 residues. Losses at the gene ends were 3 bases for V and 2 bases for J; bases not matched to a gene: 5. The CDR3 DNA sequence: TGTGCCAGCAGCGCGGGAGGGGACTACACAGATACGCAGTATTTT. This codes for CASSAGGDYTDTQYF.

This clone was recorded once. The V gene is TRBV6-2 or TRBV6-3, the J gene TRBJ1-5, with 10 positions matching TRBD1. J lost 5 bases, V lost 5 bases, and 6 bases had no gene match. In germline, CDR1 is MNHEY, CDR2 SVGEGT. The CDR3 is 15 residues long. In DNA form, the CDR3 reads TGTGCCAGCAGTGCCGGGACAGGGGTCGATCAGCCCCAGCATTTT. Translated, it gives CASSAGTGVDQPQHF.

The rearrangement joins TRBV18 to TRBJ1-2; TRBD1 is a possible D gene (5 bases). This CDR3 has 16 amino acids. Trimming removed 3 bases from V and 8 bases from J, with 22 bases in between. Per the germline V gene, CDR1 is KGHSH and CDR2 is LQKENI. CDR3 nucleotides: TGTGCCAGCTCACCGCCTTATCGCCGGGACGGGGGAGGCTACACCTTC. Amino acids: CASSPPYRRDGGGYTF.

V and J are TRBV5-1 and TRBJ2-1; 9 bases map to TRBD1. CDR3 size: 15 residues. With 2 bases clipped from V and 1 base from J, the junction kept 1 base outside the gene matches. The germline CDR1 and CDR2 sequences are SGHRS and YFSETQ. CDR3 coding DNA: TGCGCCAGCAGCTTAGACAGGGGGTCCTACAATGAGCAGTTCTTC. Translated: CASSLDRGSYNEQFF.

CDR3: CASSFSGQVSYNEQFF. The CDR3 DNA follows: TGTGCCAGCAGTTTTAGCGGACAGGTCTCCTACAATGAGCAGTTCTTC. This chain connects TRBV28 to TRBJ2-1; a possible D gene is TRBD1 (7 bases). The germline CDR1 and CDR2 sequences are MDHEN and SYDVKM. V was trimmed by 3 bases and J by 0 bases, leaving 12 bases between them. The CDR3 covers 16 residues.

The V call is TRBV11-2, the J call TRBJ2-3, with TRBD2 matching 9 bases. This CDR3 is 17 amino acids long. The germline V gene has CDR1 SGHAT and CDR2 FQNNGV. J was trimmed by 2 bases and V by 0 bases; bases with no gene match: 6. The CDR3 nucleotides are TGTGCCAGCAGCTTAGATCCCCTAGCGGGATCCACAGATACGCAGTATTTT. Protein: CASSLDPLAGSTDTQYF.

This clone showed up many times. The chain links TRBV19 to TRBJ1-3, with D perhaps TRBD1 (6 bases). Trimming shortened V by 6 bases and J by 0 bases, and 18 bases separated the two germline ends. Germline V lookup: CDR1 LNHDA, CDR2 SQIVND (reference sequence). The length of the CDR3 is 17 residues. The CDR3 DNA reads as TGTGCCAGTAGCGAGTCGATGGACAGTTACTCTGGAAACACCATATATTTT. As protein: CASSESMDSYSGNTIYF.

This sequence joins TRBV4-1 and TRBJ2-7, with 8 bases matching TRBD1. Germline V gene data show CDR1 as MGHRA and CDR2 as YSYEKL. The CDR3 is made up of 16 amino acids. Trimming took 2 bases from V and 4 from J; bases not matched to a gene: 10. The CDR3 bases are TGCGCCAGCAGCCAACCTGGACAGGGCAGGGCGTACGAGCAGTACTTC. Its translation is CASSQPGQGRAYEQYF.

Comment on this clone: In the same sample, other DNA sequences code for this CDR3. CDR3 amino acids: CASSVEGVETQYF. In DNA form, the CDR3 reads TGTGCCAGCAGCGTAGAGGGGGTAGAGACCCAGTACTTC. The rearrangement joins TRBV9 to TRBJ2-5, with a weak D call TRBD1 (6 bases). With 0 bases removed from V and 4 bases from J, the gap between germline ends came to 7 bases. CDR3 length: 13 residues. Germline CDR1 reads SGDLS; CDR2 reads YYNGEE.

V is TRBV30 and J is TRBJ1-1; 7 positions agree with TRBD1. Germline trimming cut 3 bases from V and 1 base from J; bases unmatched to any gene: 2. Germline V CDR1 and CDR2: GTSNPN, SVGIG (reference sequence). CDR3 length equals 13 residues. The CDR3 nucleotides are TGTGCCTGGAGGGGGACAGAGAACACTGAAGCTTTCTTT. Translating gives CAWRGTENTEAFF.

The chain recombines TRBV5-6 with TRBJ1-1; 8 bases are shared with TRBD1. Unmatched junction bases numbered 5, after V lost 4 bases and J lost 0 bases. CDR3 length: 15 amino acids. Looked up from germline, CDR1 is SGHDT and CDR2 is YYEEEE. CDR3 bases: TGTGCCAGCAGCCGCAGGGGGCCCATGAACACTGAAGCTTTCTTT. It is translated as CASSRRGPMNTEAFF.

The CDR3 spells CASSQVRGGPYNEQFF. CDR3 DNA: TGCGCCAGCAGCCAAGTCCGTGGGGGCCCGTACAATGAGCAGTTCTTC. J is TRBJ2-1 and V is TRBV4-3, with D possibly TRBD1 on 6 matching bases. This CDR3 comprises 16 residues. V lost 1 base, J lost 4 bases, and 14 bases lay in between. Germline V gene lookup returns CDR1 LGHNA and CDR2 YSLEER.

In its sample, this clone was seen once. The CDR3 nucleotides are TGTGCCAGTAGTAGACTAGCGGGGGTTGCCCCGGGGGCCAACGTCCTGACTTTC. It encodes CASSRLAGVAPGANVLTF. The gene calls are TRBV19 and TRBJ2-6; 12 nucleotides align to TRBD2. Germline V gene data show CDR1 as LNHDA and CDR2 as SQIVND (reference sequence). J was trimmed by 4 bases and V by 4 bases; bases with no gene match: 8. The CDR3 has 18 residues.

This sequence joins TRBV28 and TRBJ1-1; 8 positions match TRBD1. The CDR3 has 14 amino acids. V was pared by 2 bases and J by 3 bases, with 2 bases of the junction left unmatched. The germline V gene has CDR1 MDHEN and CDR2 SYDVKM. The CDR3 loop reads CASSLPGGYTEAFF. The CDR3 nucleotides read TGTGCCAGCAGTTTACCAGGGGGCTACACTGAAGCTTTCTTT.